The 26 T cell receptor beta chains in this list originate from one sample, sequenced in a study of beta chain features in type 1 diabetes. Investigators reverse transcribed all isolated RNA, so they sequenced expressed TCRB transcripts. Sequenced by immunoSEQ multiplex PCR; TCRdb stores in-frame clones only, minus some. The sample holds approximately 200,000 clones, 9.6% seen once. The sequencing sample was made of naive CD4+ T cells from blood. The receptors come from a woman between 18 and 30 years old in good health.

This chain uses TRBV6-1 with TRBJ1-2, with 9 bases identical to TRBD1. CDR1 MNHNS and CDR2 SASEGT come from the germline V gene. The CDR3 sequence is 15 residues long. Germline trimming cut 5 bases from V and 4 bases from J; bases unmatched to any gene: 8. The CDR3 DNA sequence: TGTGCCAGCAGTCCCCAGGGGGGACAGGGCTATGGCTACACCTTC. It codes for CASSPQGGQGYGYTF.

The chain couples TRBV5-1 to TRBJ2-5; 10 bases map to TRBD1. The length of the CDR3 is 17 residues. The V and J ends lost 1 base and 1 base, in that order; junction bases with no gene match: 7. CDR1 and CDR2 from the germline V gene are SGHRS and YFSETQ. Here the CDR3 reads CASSLRGDRGLQETQYF. The DNA for the CDR3 is TGCGCCAGCAGCTTGCGAGGGGACAGGGGCCTCCAAGAGACCCAGTACTTC.

This clone has ten or more counts. This rearrangement joins TRBV29-1 to TRBJ2-5, with D possibly TRBD1 on 5 matching bases. Germline V lookup: CDR1 SQVTM, CDR2 ANQGSEA. CDR3 length equals 12 residues. V lost 7 bases, J lost 0 bases, and 9 bases lay in between. The CDR3 region is CSAQVNQETQYF. CDR3 DNA sequence: TGCAGCGCACAGGTTAACCAAGAGACCCAGTACTTC. The full variable domain, its missing parts supplied by reference TRBV29-1 and TRBJ2-5, is SAVISQKPSRDICQRGTSLTIQCQVDSQVTMMFWYRQQPGQSLTLIATANQGSEATYESGFVIDKFPISRPNLTFSTLTVSNMSPEDSSIYLCSAQVNQETQYFGPGTRLLVL.

The CDR3 loop is CASSGTGTDTQYF. In nucleotides, the CDR3 is TGCGCCAGCAGCGGGACAGGGACAGATACGCAGTATTTT. V gene TRBV5-1 combines with J gene TRBJ2-3; 9 bases agree with TRBD1. The ends lost 4 bases at V and 3 bases at J; junction bases unmatched: 0. Germline CDR1 and CDR2: SGHRS and YFSETQ. This CDR3 has 13 residues.

In this sample, this clone turned up a few times. This sequence joins TRBV18 and TRBJ1-4; D is unresolved. Germline V gene data show CDR1 as KGHSH and CDR2 as LQKENI. Trimming left V 0 bases short and J 7 bases short, with 9 bases between. The CDR3 runs 14 residues. The CDR3 sequence: CASSPPRSSEKLFF. The CDR3 nucleotides read TGTGCCAGCTCACCACCGAGGTCTTCTGAAAAACTGTTTTTT.

This clone was detected a few times. The chain carries TRBV6-5 and TRBJ2-5; 7 bases are shared with TRBD2. Germline CDR1 and CDR2: MNHEY and SVGAGI. The CDR3 spans 14 residues. J lost 3 bases, V lost 6 bases, and 7 bases had no gene match. The CDR3 nucleotides are TGTGCCAGCAGAAAGACTAGCCTCAAAGAGACCCAGTACTTC. Protein sequence: CASRKTSLKETQYF.

V usage is TRBV30 and J usage is TRBJ1-4; TRBD1 aligns across 10 bases. Germline CDR1 GTSNPN, CDR2 SVGIG (reference sequence). This CDR3 is built from 15 residues. With V trimmed by 1 base and J by 8 bases, 7 bases remained unmatched. Here the CDR3 reads CAWSGFDRGQEKLFF. The CDR3 DNA reads as TGTGCCTGGAGTGGGTTTGACAGGGGGCAGGAAAAACTGTTTTTT.

The chain has TRBV27 and TRBJ2-1; TRBD1 might be the D (7 bases). Germline CDR1 is MNHEY and CDR2 is SMNVEV (reference sequence). This CDR3 contains 15 residues. V was cut by 3 bases and J by 2 bases, with 11 bases left in between. This CDR3 reads CASSFRGAPYNEQFF. Here the CDR3 DNA reads TGTGCCAGCAGTTTCAGGGGGGCCCCCTACAATGAGCAGTTCTTC.

This clone turned up a few times. The chain recombines TRBV29-1 with TRBJ2-5, with a tentative D call TRBD1 (5 bases). The J call may be faulty, since TRBJ2-7 better matches the DNA end. The germline gives CDR1 SQVTM, CDR2 ANQGSEA. The CDR3 extends over 14 amino acids. CDR3 residues: CSDPRTRDSYEQYF. CDR3 nucleotide sequence: TGCAGCGATCCACGGACAAGGGACTCCTACGAGCAGTACTTC.

This clone occurred a few times. The chain uses TRBV7-2 and TRBJ2-3, with no clear D. Germline loops: CDR1 SGHTA, CDR2 FQGNSA. This CDR3 is built from 13 residues. The V gene lost 5 bases and the J gene lost 6 bases, with 12 bases spanning the gap. CDR3 amino acids: CASSLGPRDTQYF. The CDR3 DNA reads TGTGCCAGCAGCCTCGGTCCTCGGGATACGCAGTATTTT. Full variable domain (remainder filled in from reference TRBV7-2 and TRBJ2-3): GAGVSQSPSNKVTEKGKDVELRCDPISGHTALYWYRQSLGQGLEFLIYFQGNSAPDKSGLPSDRFSAERTGGSVSTLTIQRTQQEDSAVYLCASSLGPRDTQYFGPGTRLTVL.

This clone has a handful of counts. The chain uses TRBV5-1 and TRBJ2-7; D is undetermined. CDR3 length: 13 residues. The V end was cut by 0 bases, the J end by 2 bases, with 6 bases between. The germline V gene has CDR1 SGHRS and CDR2 YFSETQ. The CDR3 reads CASSLDPAYEQYF. The CDR3 bases are TGCGCCAGCAGCTTGGATCCGGCCTACGAGCAGTACTTC.

This clone was seen repeatedly, ten times or more. V gene TRBV30 combines with J gene TRBJ2-1; 7 bases are shared with TRBD2. Germline trimming cut 8 bases from V and 5 bases from J; bases unmatched to any gene: 9. This CDR3 is 13 amino acids long. Germline-derived CDR1 and CDR2 are GTSNPN and SVGIG (reference sequence). The CDR3 here is CARKSGTNNEQFF. The CDR3, as DNA: TGTGCCCGTAAATCGGGGACTAACAATGAGCAGTTCTTC. The full variable domain, its missing parts supplied by reference TRBV30 and TRBJ2-1, is SQTIHQWPATLVQPVGSPLSLECTVEGTSNPNLYWYRQAAGRGLQLLFYSVGIGQISSEVPQNLSASRPQDRQFILSSKKLLLSDSGFYLCARKSGTNNEQFFGPGTRLTVL.

This sequence joins TRBV5-1 and TRBJ2-5; perhaps TRBD2 as D (5 bases). The CDR3 is 15 residues long. Trimming pared 4 bases from V and 2 bases from J, leaving 15 bases between. Germline CDR1 is SGHRS and CDR2 is YFSETQ. In nucleotides, the CDR3 is TGCGCCAGCAGCCCCAGTACTAGGTTTCAAGAGACCCAGTACTTC. Its protein product is CASSPSTRFQETQYF.

There are a few counts of this clone. V gene TRBV2 combines with J gene TRBJ2-5, with 8 positions matching TRBD1. The CDR3 totals 13 residues. CDR1 and CDR2 (germline): SNHLY, FYNNEI. With 7 bases clipped from V and 4 bases from J, the junction kept 5 bases outside the gene matches. This CDR3 is CASNGRGRETQYF. Written as DNA, the CDR3 is TGTGCCAGCAATGGCAGGGGGCGAGAGACCCAGTACTTC.

About this clone itself: Germline and junction disagree at one end, which may indicate a read error. The rearrangement links TRBV7-3 to TRBJ1-6; maybe TRBD1 (6 bases). This CDR3 comprises 13 residues. Germline CDR1 is SGHTA and CDR2 is FQGTGA. The CDR3 DNA follows: TGTGCCAGCAGCTTAAACAGGGATTCACCCATCCACTTT. Its translation is CASSLNRDSPIHF.

This clone has more than one count but fewer than ten. The rearrangement joins TRBV5-7 to TRBJ1-1; D is uncertain. TRBV5-7 belongs to the ORF category, with a function that is uncertain. The CDR3 has 14 amino acids. V lost 3 bases, J lost 3 bases, and 12 bases lay in between. The CDR3 sequence: CASSSGETDTEAFF. In nucleotides, the CDR3 is TGTGCCAGCAGCTCCGGGGAGACGGACACTGAAGCTTTCTTT.

The chain links TRBV30 to TRBJ1-5; D is ambiguous. V was trimmed by 2 bases and J by 0 bases, leaving 17 bases between them. Germline assignment: CDR1 GTSNPN and CDR2 SVGIG (reference sequence). The CDR3 covers 17 residues. The CDR3 sequence is CAWSIRVESHSNQPQHF. CDR3 DNA: TGTGCCTGGAGTATTCGGGTGGAGTCCCATAGCAATCAGCCCCAGCATTTT.

V and J are TRBV25-1 and TRBJ2-2; 10 bases match TRBD1. The CDR3 consists of 16 residues. Germline-derived CDR1 and CDR2 are MGHDK and SYGVNS. The V segment lost 1 base and the J segment 3 bases; nucleotides outside the gene matches: 2. The CDR3 DNA sequence: TGTGCCAGCAGTGAATGGACAGGGGGGGACACCGGGGAGCTGTTTTTT. It is translated as CASSEWTGGDTGELFF.

The CDR3 nucleotides read TGTGCCAGTAGTATAGTTGGGGGCCGGGACACTGAAGCTTTCTTT. As protein: CASSIVGGRDTEAFF. V usage is TRBV19 and J usage is TRBJ1-1, with D tentatively TRBD1 (6 bases). The CDR3 is 15 amino acids. The germline gives CDR1 LNHDA, CDR2 SQIVND (reference sequence). V lost 1 base, J lost 3 bases, and 12 bases lay in between.

This clone was recorded at least ten times. The chain has TRBV14 and TRBJ1-1; 8 bases fit TRBD1. The CDR3 is 14 amino acids. Germline lookup yields CDR1 SGHDN and CDR2 FVKESK. Losses at the gene ends were 4 bases for V and 3 bases for J; bases not matched to a gene: 4. CDR3 sequence reads: CASSRQGMDTEAFF. DNA of the CDR3: TGTGCCAGCAGCCGACAGGGGATGGACACTGAAGCTTTCTTT.

This clone was detected only a few times. CDR3 residues: CASSEVSGYEQYF. The CDR3 DNA is TGTGCCAGCAGTGAAGTATCAGGGTACGAGCAGTACTTC. The gene calls are TRBV6-1 and TRBJ2-7; D is possibly TRBD1 (5 bases). V shed 1 base and J shed 4 bases, with 8 bases lying between them. Germline V CDR1 and CDR2: MNHNS, SASEGT. The CDR3 runs to 13 residues.

There are a few counts of this clone. CDR3 loop: CASSLGGVQNEKLFF. DNA of the CDR3: TGCGCCAGCAGCCTAGGGGGGGTACAGAATGAAAAACTGTTTTTT. The V and J genes are TRBV5-1 and TRBJ1-4, with D maybe TRBD1 (6 bases). Germline values: CDR1 SGHRS, CDR2 YFSETQ. Trimming took off 4 bases at V and 5 bases at J, with 15 bases between the two ends. This CDR3 is built from 15 residues.

This clone was counted a few times. This rearrangement joins TRBV2 to TRBJ1-2, with 9 bases lining up with TRBD1. CDR1 and CDR2 (germline): SNHLY, FYNNEI. The CDR3 contains 15 residues. V was clipped by 5 bases and J by 1 base; unmatched bases: 5. The CDR3 DNA reads as TGTGCCAGCAGTCCCGGGACAGGGTTTAACTATGGCTACACCTTC. Its protein product is CASSPGTGFNYGYTF.

This rearrangement joins TRBV2 to TRBJ2-2; no reliable D call. Trimming left V 6 bases short and J 6 bases short, with 8 bases between. Germline CDR1 and CDR2: SNHLY and FYNNEI. The CDR3 spans 12 residues. CDR3: CASSPLSGELFF. Here the CDR3 DNA reads TGTGCCAGCAGCCCCCTTTCCGGGGAGCTGTTTTTT.

The J gene is TRBJ1-1, the V gene TRBV6-1; 7 bases agree with TRBD1. CDR1 MNHNS and CDR2 SASEGT come from the germline V gene. Unmatched junction bases numbered 4, after V lost 2 bases and J lost 4 bases. The CDR3 consists of 14 residues. Written as DNA, the CDR3 is TGTGCCAGCAGTGAACGTCAGGGGGGCACTGAAGCTTTCTTT. This encodes CASSERQGGTEAFF.

The V and J genes are TRBV9 and TRBJ2-1, with a weak D call TRBD2 (5 bases). Trimming took 1 base from V and 0 from J, leaving 8 bases between them. The CDR3 length is 15 residues. CDR1 is SGDLS and CDR2 is YYNGEE in the germline V gene. The CDR3 DNA is TGTGCCAGCAGCGTAAGCGGCAACTCCTACAATGAGCAGTTCTTC. This sequence encodes CASSVSGNSYNEQFF.